The 17 T cell receptor beta chains below come from one sample, sequenced in a study of cytomegalovirus exposure and HLA in healthy donors. PCR was performed using 60 Vbeta and 13 Jbeta primers. Only in-frame clones appear in the TCRdb table, and some are missing; sequencing was by immunoSEQ multiplex PCR. The sample has around 210,000 clones. The material sequenced was PBMCs. The receptors here all came from a woman under 40 in good health and CMV-seropositive.

The chain uses TRBV7-8 and TRBJ2-5, with 10 bases aligning to TRBD1. The J call may be mistaken, given a closer DNA end match to TRBJ2-7. CDR1 and CDR2 from the germline V gene are SGHVS and FQNEAQ. The CDR3 is made up of 15 amino acids. The chain's CDR3 is CASSSPGQGSYEQYF. Written as DNA, the CDR3 is TGTGCCAGCAGCTCCCCGGGACAGGGGAGCTACGAGCAGTACTTC.

The V and J genes are TRBV5-1 and TRBJ2-7; D possibly corresponds to TRBD2 (6 bases). With 4 bases removed from V and 1 base from J, the gap between germline ends came to 6 bases. CDR1 is SGHRS, CDR2 YFSETQ, per germline. The CDR3 length is 12 residues. CDR3 nucleotides: TGCGCCAGCAGCCGGGAGTCCTACGAGCAGTACTTC. This encodes CASSRESYEQYF. Full variable domain (missing parts from reference TRBV5-1 and TRBJ2-7): KAGVTQTPRYLIKTRGQQVTLSCSPISGHRSVSWYQQTPGQGLQFLFEYFSETQRNKGNFPGRFSGRQFSNSRSEMNVSTLELGDSALYLCASSRESYEQYFGPGTRLTVT.

V gene TRBV9 combines with J gene TRBJ1-3; 10 nucleotides agree with TRBD1. Germline CDR1 SGDLS, CDR2 YYNGEE. There are 16 residues in the CDR3. Losses at the gene ends were 2 bases for V and 2 bases for J; bases not matched to a gene: 4. The DNA of the CDR3 is TGTGCCAGCAGCGTGACAGGGGGCGCGGCTGGAAACACCATATATTTT. Translated: CASSVTGGAAGNTIYF.

The genes are TRBV4-1 and TRBJ1-1; D is unresolved. The V gene lost 2 bases and the J gene lost 2 bases, with 18 bases spanning the gap. The CDR3 has 17 amino acids. CDR1 and CDR2 from the germline V gene are MGHRA and YSYEKL. In DNA form, the CDR3 reads TGCGCCAGCAGCCAATGGAGAATCGGAGATTTTAACACTGAAGCTTTCTTT. Protein product: CASSQWRIGDFNTEAFF.

The gene calls are TRBV4-1 and TRBJ2-5; maybe TRBD1 (6 bases). The closer fit of TRBJ2-7 to the DNA end suggests the J call may be wrong. From germline, CDR1 is MGHRA and CDR2 YSYEKL. The CDR3 has 17 amino acids. The CDR3 sequence is CASSQEGAVSPPYEQYF. The CDR3 DNA follows: TGCGCCAGCAGCCAAGAGGGGGCAGTTTCCCCCCCCTACGAGCAGTACTTC.

The CDR3 DNA follows: TGTGCCAGCTCACCACAGACAGAGAACTATGGCTACACCTTC. This codes for CASSPQTENYGYTF. This chain connects TRBV18 to TRBJ1-2; a possible D gene is TRBD1 (5 bases). The germline V gene has CDR1 KGHSH and CDR2 LQKENI. Trimming cost V 1 base and J 2 bases, with 8 bases left between them. This CDR3 has 14 residues.

The chain recombines TRBV4-3 with TRBJ2-2; D uncertain. V lost 6 bases and J lost 4, with 6 bases in between. Germline values: CDR1 LGHNA, CDR2 YSLEER. The CDR3 is 12 amino acids. CDR3 sequence: CASRSFTGELFF. Written as DNA, the CDR3 is TGCGCCAGCAGGTCGTTCACCGGGGAGCTGTTTTTT.

The chain is built from TRBV11-2 and TRBJ2-1, with TRBD1 identical over 9 bases. There are 17 residues in the CDR3. V shed 1 base and J 10 bases; nucleotides not matched to a gene: 14. CDR1 is SGHAT, CDR2 FQNNGV, per germline. The CDR3 DNA follows: TGTGCCAGCAGCTTAGCGGGGCCGGGACAGGGAAATTTAGAGCAGTTCTTC. Protein: CASSLAGPGQGNLEQFF.

V gene TRBV6-5 combines with J gene TRBJ2-7; perhaps TRBD2 as D (6 bases). The V end was cut by 9 bases, the J end by 1 base, with 16 bases between. This CDR3 is 14 amino acids long. CDR1 MNHEY and CDR2 SVGAGI come from the germline V gene. The CDR3 sequence: CASSKVGLSYEQYF. The CDR3 nucleotides are TGTGCCAGTTCTAAAGTGGGACTTTCCTACGAGCAGTACTTC.

The chain links TRBV13 to TRBJ2-1; 15 nucleotides agree with TRBD2. Trimming took 5 bases from V and 9 from J; bases not matched to a gene: 8. Germline CDR1 is PRHDT and CDR2 is FYEKMQ (reference sequence). The CDR3 has 16 residues. CDR3 amino acids: CASSGGLAGGAGEQFF. The CDR3 region has the DNA TGTGCCAGCAGCGGAGGACTAGCGGGGGGGGCTGGTGAGCAGTTCTTC.

This chain uses TRBV29-1 with TRBJ2-1; 9 bases are a match to TRBD2. Germline CDR1 is SQVTM and CDR2 is ANQGSEA. The V segment lost 5 bases and the J segment 3 bases; nucleotides outside the gene matches: 2. The CDR3 length is 13 residues. Here the CDR3 DNA reads TGCAGCGTTCTGACTAGCGGCTACAATGAGCAGTTCTTC. It translates to CSVLTSGYNEQFF.

This chain connects TRBV5-4 to TRBJ1-6; TRBD1 matches at 7 bases. Trimming at V came to 0 bases and at J to 9 bases, leaving 3 bases not matched to a gene. This CDR3 spans 14 amino acids. The germline gives CDR1 SGHNT, CDR2 YYREEE (reference sequence). CDR3 in amino acids: CASSLAQGGSPLHF. CDR3 coding DNA: TGTGCCAGCAGCTTGGCGCAGGGGGGTTCACCCCTCCACTTT.

The chain couples TRBV5-4 to TRBJ1-4; no definite D call. Germline V gives CDR1 SGHNT, CDR2 YYREEE (reference sequence). This CDR3 is built from 15 residues. Trimming pared 2 bases from V and 0 bases from J, leaving 8 bases between. DNA for the CDR3: TGTGCCAGCAGCTTAAACATTGCAACTAATGAAAAACTGTTTTTT. Translation gives CASSLNIATNEKLFF.

The chain carries TRBV4-2 and TRBJ1-5, with a possible D match to TRBD1 (5 bases). Germline CDR1 is LGHNA and CDR2 is YNFKEQ. The V end lost 1 base, the J end lost 1 base, and 17 bases lay between the germline ends. This CDR3 has 18 amino acids. The CDR3 nucleotides are TGTGCCAGCAGCCAAGTGTTGCAGGGAGGGTTGAGCAATCAGCCCCAGCATTTT. It is translated as CASSQVLQGGLSNQPQHF.

This chain connects TRBV11-2 to TRBJ1-1; D remains ambiguous. With 1 base removed from V and 1 base from J, the gap between germline ends came to 4 bases. The CDR3 is 13 amino acids. CDR1 is SGHAT, CDR2 FQNNGV, per germline. This CDR3 is CASSLVQNTEAFF. The CDR3 DNA sequence: TGTGCCAGCAGCTTAGTACAGAACACTGAAGCTTTCTTT.

V usage is TRBV9 and J usage is TRBJ2-1; D is unclear. This CDR3 has 15 amino acids. The germline V gene encodes CDR1 SGDLS and CDR2 YYNGEE. The germline V and J ends were trimmed by 0 bases and 3 bases, with 10 bases remaining between them. CDR3 in amino acids: CASSVETANYNEQFF. The CDR3 DNA reads as TGTGCCAGCAGCGTAGAAACAGCAAACTACAATGAGCAGTTCTTC. Variable domain in full (rest from reference TRBV9 and TRBJ2-1): DSGVTQTPKHLITATGQRVTLRCSPRSGDLSVYWYQQSLDQGLQFLIQYYNGEERAKGNILERFSAQQFPDLHSELNLSSLELGDSALYFCASSVETANYNEQFFGPGTRLTVL.

The rearrangement joins TRBV7-2 to TRBJ1-1; D is ambiguous. CDR3 length: 15 residues. The V gene's germline CDR1 is SGHTA and CDR2 FQGNSA. Between the trimmed V and J ends, which lost 1 base and 3 bases, there was a span of 12 bases. The CDR3 spells CASSLVGRGDTEAFF. Here the CDR3 DNA reads TGTGCCAGCAGCTTAGTTGGCCGAGGTGACACTGAAGCTTTCTTT.